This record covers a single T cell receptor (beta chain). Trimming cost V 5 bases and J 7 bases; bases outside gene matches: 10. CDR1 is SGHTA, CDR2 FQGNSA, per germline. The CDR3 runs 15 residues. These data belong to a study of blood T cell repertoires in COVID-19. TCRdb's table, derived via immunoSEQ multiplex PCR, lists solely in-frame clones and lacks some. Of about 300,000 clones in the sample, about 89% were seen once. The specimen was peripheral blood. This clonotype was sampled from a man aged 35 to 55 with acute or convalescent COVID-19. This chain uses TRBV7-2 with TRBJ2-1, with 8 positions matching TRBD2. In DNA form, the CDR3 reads TGTGCCAGCAGCGCAGGCGGGGGGTTGGCGAATGAGCAGTTCTTC. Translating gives CASSAGGGLANEQFF.